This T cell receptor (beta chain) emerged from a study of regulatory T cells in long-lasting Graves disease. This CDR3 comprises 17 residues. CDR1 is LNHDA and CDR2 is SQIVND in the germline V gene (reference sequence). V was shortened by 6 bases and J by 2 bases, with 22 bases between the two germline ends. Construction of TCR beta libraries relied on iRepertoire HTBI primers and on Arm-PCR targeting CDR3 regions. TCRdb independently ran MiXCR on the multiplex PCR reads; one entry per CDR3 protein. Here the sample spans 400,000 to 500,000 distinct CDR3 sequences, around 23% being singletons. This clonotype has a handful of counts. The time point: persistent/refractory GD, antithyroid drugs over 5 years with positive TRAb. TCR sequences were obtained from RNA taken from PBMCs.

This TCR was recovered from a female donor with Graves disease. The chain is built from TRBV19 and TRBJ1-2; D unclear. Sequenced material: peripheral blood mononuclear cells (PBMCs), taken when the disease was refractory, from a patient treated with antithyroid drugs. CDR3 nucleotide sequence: TGTGCCAGTAGACCCCGACGTGAAGGGATGGAAAACTATGGCTACACCTTC. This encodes CASRPRREGMENYGYTF.